These 19 T cell receptor beta chains were sequenced from one sample in a study of blood T cell repertoires in COVID-19. Only in-frame clones appear in the TCRdb table, and some are missing; sequencing was by immunoSEQ multiplex PCR. Of roughly 150,000 clones in the sample, around 80% were seen once. The sample consisted of peripheral blood. The receptor set was obtained from a woman older than 75 with acute or convalescent COVID-19.

This clone was found a few times. V and J are TRBV7-9 and TRBJ1-2, with a tentative D call TRBD1 (6 bases). V gave up 7 bases and J gave up 8 bases, with 20 bases separating them. CDR1 and CDR2 from the germline V gene are SEHNR and FQNEAQ (reference sequence). The CDR3 runs to 14 residues. CDR3 sequence: CASIQGAVRGGYTF. The CDR3 bases are TGTGCCAGCATACAGGGTGCGGTCCGTGGCGGCTACACCTTC.

In its sample, this clone was seen a few times. This rearrangement joins TRBV4-1 to TRBJ1-6; TRBD1 matches 7 bases. CDR1 and CDR2 from the germline V gene are MGHRA and YSYEKL. This CDR3 has 15 residues. V lost 3 bases and J lost 9; bases outside the gene matches: 8. Here the CDR3 DNA reads TGCGCCAGCAGCCAGAACAGGGGAAAGGGTTCACCCCTCCACTTT. The encoded protein is CASSQNRGKGSPLHF.

The chain recombines TRBV30 with TRBJ2-2; 7 bases agree with TRBD1. Germline V gene lookup returns CDR1 GTSNPN and CDR2 SVGIG (reference sequence). Germline trimming cut 5 bases from V and 3 bases from J; bases unmatched to any gene: 12. The CDR3 runs to 16 residues. CDR3 DNA sequence: TGTGCCTGGGGCGCTTTCCACAGGGGCTACACCGGGGAGCTGTTTTTT. Translation gives CAWGAFHRGYTGELFF.

Remarks on this clone: One end of the junction fails to match germline, which may point to a read error. The chain carries TRBV7-7 and TRBJ2-1; D may be TRBD1 (6 bases). CDR3 length equals 19 residues. From germline, CDR1 is SSHAT and CDR2 FNYEAQ (reference sequence). CDR3 sequence (DNA): TGTGCTAGCAGCTTAAGACCAATGAGGGACAAATTGATTTACAATGAGCAGTTCTTC. This codes for CASSLRPMRDKLIYNEQFF.

V and J are TRBV11-2 and TRBJ2-6; tentatively, D is TRBD1 (5 bases). Germline-derived CDR1 and CDR2 are SGHAT and FQNNGV. Trimming took 0 bases from V and 0 from J, leaving 15 bases between them. The CDR3 has 19 amino acids. The DNA of the CDR3 is TGTGCCAGCAGCTTAGATAGGGGTAGACTGGGCTCTGGGGCCAACGTCCTGACTTTC. This encodes CASSLDRGRLGSGANVLTF.

The V gene is TRBV4-2, the J gene TRBJ1-4; 7 bases match TRBD1. With V trimmed by 1 base and J by 1 base, 9 bases remained unmatched. CDR1 LGHNA and CDR2 YNFKEQ come from the germline V gene. The CDR3 sequence is 18 residues long. This CDR3 reads CASSQGARRQGTNEKLFF. CDR3 nucleotides: TGTGCCAGCAGCCAAGGGGCTAGAAGACAGGGAACTAATGAAAAACTGTTTTTT.

The CDR3 reads CASSLSSQGTDTQYF. Written as DNA, the CDR3 is TGTGCCAGCAGCTTAAGTAGTCAGGGCACAGATACGCAGTATTTT. V usage is TRBV5-4 and J usage is TRBJ2-3; D is ambiguous. Germline V CDR1 and CDR2: SGHNT, YYREEE (reference sequence). Between the trimmed V and J ends, which lost 2 bases and 1 base, there was a span of 11 bases. The CDR3 sequence is 15 residues long.

This chain uses TRBV4-2 with TRBJ1-5; TRBD1 matches 7 bases. The CDR3 is 17 residues long. Germline values: CDR1 LGHNA, CDR2 YNFKEQ. The V gene end was trimmed by 1 base and the J gene end by 2 bases; junction bases not matched to a gene: 8. The CDR3 here is CASSQGDSPDGNQPQHF. The CDR3 nucleotides are TGTGCCAGCAGCCAAGGGGACAGCCCTGACGGCAATCAGCCCCAGCATTTT.

The genes are TRBV10-3 and TRBJ2-7; D is uncertain. Per germline, CDR1 ENHRY and CDR2 SYGVKD. The CDR3 extends over 13 amino acids. Trimming cost V 3 bases and J 3 bases, with 9 bases left between them. This CDR3 is CAISDAGGYEQYF. DNA of the CDR3: TGTGCCATCAGTGATGCTGGCGGCTACGAGCAGTACTTC.

V is TRBV3-1 (or the pseudogene TRBV3-2) and J is TRBJ2-7; 11 bases line up with TRBD2. The trim removed 0 bases at V and 5 bases at J, leaving 12 bases unmatched. This CDR3 has 18 residues. Germline CDR1 reads LGHDT; CDR2 reads YNNKEL (reference sequence). The chain's CDR3 is CASSQDLAGGAFAHEQYF. In nucleotides, the CDR3 is TGTGCCAGCAGCCAAGATTTAGCGGGAGGGGCTTTTGCCCACGAGCAGTACTTC.

This rearrangement joins TRBV19 to TRBJ2-7, with D maybe TRBD2 (6 bases). The CDR3 extends over 15 amino acids. V lost 10 bases, J lost 2 bases, and 21 bases lay in between. The germline V gene has CDR1 LNHDA and CDR2 SQIVND (reference sequence). CDR3 protein: CATTRGARGTYEQYF. The CDR3 DNA reads TGTGCCACCACACGGGGTGCACGGGGGACCTACGAGCAGTACTTC.

The gene calls are TRBV5-4 and TRBJ2-7, with TRBD2 matching 8 bases. Germline CDR1 reads SGHNT; CDR2 reads YYREEE (reference sequence). V dropped 3 bases and J dropped 0; count of bases not matched to a gene: 2. The CDR3 loop spans 14 amino acids. The CDR3 coding sequence is TGTGCCAGCAGCTCGGGAGGGAGCTCCTACGAGCAGTACTTC. Its protein product is CASSSGGSSYEQYF.

The J gene is TRBJ1-1, the V gene TRBV18; D is perhaps TRBD1 (5 bases). The CDR3 totals 17 residues. Germline-derived CDR1 and CDR2 are KGHSH and LQKENI. V lost 1 base to trimming and J lost 3 bases, with 18 bases between them. CDR3 nucleotide sequence: TGTGCCAGCTCACCACTTCCGGAACAGGCTTCTCACACTGAAGCTTTCTTT. Its protein product is CASSPLPEQASHTEAFF. The complete variable domain, with remaining parts taken from reference TRBV18 and TRBJ1-1, reads NAGVMQNPRHLVRRRGQEARLRCSPMKGHSHVYWYRQLPEEGLKFMVYLQKENIIDESGMPKERFSAEFPKEGPSILRIQQVVRGDSAAYFCASSPLPEQASHTEAFFGQGTRLTVV.

The chain employs TRBV7-9 and TRBJ1-2; D may be TRBD1 (6 bases). The CDR3 has 17 amino acids. CDR1 SEHNR and CDR2 FQNEAQ come from the germline V gene (reference sequence). Trimming removed 4 bases from V and 0 bases from J, with 18 bases in between. CDR3 DNA: TGTGCCAGCAGCTCGGACAGTGGAAGAAAGACTAACTATGGCTACACCTTC. Its translation is CASSSDSGRKTNYGYTF.

The chain recombines TRBV7-6 with TRBJ1-1; possibly TRBD1 for D (6 bases). This CDR3 region has 15 residues. V lost 1 base to trimming and J lost 4 bases, with 13 bases between them. Germline CDR1 and CDR2: SGHVS and FNYEAQ. The CDR3 nucleotides read TGTGCCAGCAGCTTAGGTGCAGGGGTCTTCACTGAAGCTTTCTTT. Residues: CASSLGAGVFTEAFF.

This chain uses TRBV4-3 with TRBJ2-7; 10 nucleotides line up with TRBD1. CDR1 LGHNA and CDR2 YSLEER come from the germline V gene. Trimming took 4 bases from V and 5 from J; bases not matched to a gene: 8. CDR3 length: 15 residues. Here the CDR3 reads CASSPGQGGTHEQYF. The CDR3 bases are TGCGCCAGCAGCCCCGGACAGGGGGGGACCCACGAGCAGTACTTC.

This clone was counted once. This rearrangement joins TRBV6-6 to TRBJ2-2; 12 bases line up with TRBD2. Germline trimming cut 5 bases from V and 2 bases from J; bases unmatched to any gene: 6. The germline gives CDR1 MNHNY, CDR2 SVGAGI (reference sequence). The CDR3 contains 17 residues. CDR3 in amino acids: CASSRSGLAGNTGELFF. Written as DNA, the CDR3 is TGTGCCAGCAGTCGATCGGGACTAGCGGGTAACACCGGGGAGCTGTTTTTT.

V usage is TRBV2 and J usage is TRBJ2-7; 14 bases line up with TRBD2. The germline V gene encodes CDR1 SNHLY and CDR2 FYNNEI. This CDR3 has 14 residues. With 6 bases clipped from V and 7 bases from J, the junction kept 5 bases outside the gene matches. CDR3 DNA: TGTGCCAGCAGAAGGGGGACTAGCGGGGGAGAGCAGTACTTC. It translates to CASRRGTSGGEQYF.

This chain uses TRBV7-9 with TRBJ2-3; D perhaps matches TRBD1 (5 bases). The V gene lost 4 bases and the J gene lost 2 bases, with 19 bases spanning the gap. Germline CDR1 reads SEHNR; CDR2 reads FQNEAQ (reference sequence). CDR3 length: 17 amino acids. The CDR3 DNA reads as TGTGCCAGCAGCTCCCCTCCGTGGGGCTACGACACAGATACGCAGTATTTT. This sequence encodes CASSSPPWGYDTDTQYF. Supplemented by reference TRBV7-9 and TRBJ2-3, the full variable domain reads DTGVSQNPRHKITKRGQNVTFRCDPISEHNRLYWYRQTLGQGPEFLTYFQNEAQLEKSRLLSDRFSAERPKGSFSTLEIQRTEQGDSAMYLCASSSPPWGYDTDTQYFGPGTRLTVL.